This entry describes one T cell receptor (beta chain). Its specificity is not known. The assay ran at deep level. Several immunoSEQ 96-well plates shared each subset's DNA, each plate a replicate. Clones were sequenced by immunoSEQ multiplex PCR, and TCRdb holds only the in-frame ones, with some missing. The sample consists of about 1 million clones, about 75% of them appearing once. This CDR3 region has 14 residues. Germline CDR1 MDHEN, CDR2 SYDVKM. V gave up 4 bases and J gave up 5 bases, with 14 bases separating them. This record comes from a study of shared clonotypes between healthy human individuals. Study-level points and caveats: In general, naive subsets displayed greater estimated richness than memory subsets did.

V is TRBV28 and J is TRBJ1-1; the D is unclear. The TCR was taken from a man between 18 and 35 years old in good health. Material for sequencing was memory CD4+ T cells sorted from blood. Noted subset: CD45RA-negative fraction. This chain's CDR3 is CASSWAGTTTEAFF. The CDR3 DNA reads as TGTGCCAGCAGTTGGGCAGGCACGACGACTGAAGCTTTCTTT.